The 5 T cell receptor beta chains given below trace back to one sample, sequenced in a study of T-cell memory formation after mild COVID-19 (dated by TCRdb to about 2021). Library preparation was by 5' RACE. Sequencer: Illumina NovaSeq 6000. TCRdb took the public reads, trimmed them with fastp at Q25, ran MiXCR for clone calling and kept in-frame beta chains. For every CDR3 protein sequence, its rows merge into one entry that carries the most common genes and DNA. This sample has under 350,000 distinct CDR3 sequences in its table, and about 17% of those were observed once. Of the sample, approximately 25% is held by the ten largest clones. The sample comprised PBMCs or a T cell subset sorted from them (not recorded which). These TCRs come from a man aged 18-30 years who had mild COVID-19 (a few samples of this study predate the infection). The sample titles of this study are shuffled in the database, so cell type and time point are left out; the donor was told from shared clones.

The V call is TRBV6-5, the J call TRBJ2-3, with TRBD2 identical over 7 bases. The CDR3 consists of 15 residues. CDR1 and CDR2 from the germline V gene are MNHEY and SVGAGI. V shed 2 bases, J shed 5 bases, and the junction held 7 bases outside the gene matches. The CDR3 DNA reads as TGTGCCAGCAGTTACGGGGCTAGCGGATTAGATACGCAGTATTTT. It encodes CASSYGASGLDTQYF.

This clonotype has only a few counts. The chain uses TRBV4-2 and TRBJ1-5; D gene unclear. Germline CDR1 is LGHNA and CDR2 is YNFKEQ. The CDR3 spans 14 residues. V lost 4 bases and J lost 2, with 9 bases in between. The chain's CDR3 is CASSRQDGNQPQHF. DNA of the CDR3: TGTGCCAGCAGCCGCCAGGACGGCAATCAGCCCCAGCATTTT.

The CDR3 DNA reads TGTGCCAGCAGCGGGGGACAAGTTAATGAAAAACTGTTTTTT. This sequence encodes CASSGGQVNEKLFF. The chain uses TRBV7-6 and TRBJ1-4, with a weak D call TRBD1 (6 bases). V was trimmed by 5 bases and J by 4 bases, leaving 11 bases between them. The CDR3 has 14 residues. Germline V gives CDR1 SGHVS, CDR2 FNYEAQ.

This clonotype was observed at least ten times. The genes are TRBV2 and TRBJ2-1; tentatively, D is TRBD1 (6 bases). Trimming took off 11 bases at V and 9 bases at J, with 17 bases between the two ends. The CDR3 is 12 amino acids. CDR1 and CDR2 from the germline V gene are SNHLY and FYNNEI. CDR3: CAGRPQGPEQFF. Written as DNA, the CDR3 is TGTGCCGGCCGGCCCCAGGGGCCTGAGCAGTTCTTC.

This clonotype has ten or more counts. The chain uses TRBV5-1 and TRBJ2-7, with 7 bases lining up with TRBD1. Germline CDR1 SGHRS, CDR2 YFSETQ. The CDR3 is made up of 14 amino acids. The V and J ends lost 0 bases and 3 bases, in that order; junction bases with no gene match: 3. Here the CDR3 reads CASSLGQGYYEQYV. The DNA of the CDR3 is TGCGCCAGCAGCTTGGGACAGGGTTACTACGAGCAGTACGTC.